Each of the 21 T cell receptor beta chains below was sequenced from the same sample in a study of tumor-infiltrating lymphocytes in primary liver carcinoma. Researchers generated TCR beta cDNA from 500 ng of total RNA, relying on a constant-region primer. Slightly modified ARM-PCR, run as three nested multiplex PCR rounds, produced the TCR beta libraries. The opening two PCR rounds, roughly 11 cycles each, paired TRBV1-TRBV30 forward primers with a C-beta reverse primer. Each CDR3 protein gets one entry after TCRdb re-called the multiplex PCR reads with MiXCR. The sample shows approximately 80,000 distinct CDR3 sequences, 69% of them seen only once. Co-extraction of RNA and DNA was performed on about 20-32 mg of unsorted bulk tissue. The sequenced material came from tumor-adjacent normal liver tissue. The receptors were sampled from a man aged 40-50 years with primary liver carcinoma and hepatitis B virus infection.

On this clonotype itself: Since no conserved phenylalanine or tryptophan closes the CDR3, a read error is the likely cause. It is unclear where the CDR3 begins or ends on the DNA, so no DNA is shown, and the CDR3 is as TCRdb lists it. This chain joins TRBV5-6 and TRBJ1-6; the D call in the table, TRBD1, was not verified against the DNA. The CDR3 comprises 15 residues, both ends counted. Germline V CDR1 and CDR2: SGHDT, YYEEEE. This CDR3 is CASSLVGQHNSPLHL.

A few counts support this clonotype. The chain combines TRBV5-6 with TRBJ2-7; D gene unclear. Trimming took off 5 bases at V and 4 bases at J, with 7 bases between the two ends. CDR1 and CDR2 from the germline V gene are SGHDT and YYEEEE. This CDR3 spans 11 amino acids. For the CDR3, the DNA is TGTGCCAGCAGTCGCACATACGAGCAGTACTTC. As protein: CASSRTYEQYF.

The sample holds a few counts of this clonotype. One junction end does not reproduce the germline sequence, and a read error may be involved. V and J are TRBV7-8 and TRBJ2-1, with D perhaps TRBD2 (5 bases). Germline V lookup: CDR1 SGHVS, CDR2 FQNEAQ. This CDR3 has 18 residues. CDR3 nucleotides: TGTGCCAGCAGTCTGCTTGGAGGCTCAGCGGTCTCCTGCAATGAGCAGTTCTTC. Translating it yields CASSLLGGSAVSCNEQFF.

Points on this clonotype: One end of the junction does not line up with germline, which may come from a read error. The rearrangement uses TRBV4-2 and TRBJ2-3; D possibly corresponds to TRBD2 (6 bases). There are 14 residues in the CDR3. Germline values: CDR1 LGHNA, CDR2 YNFKEQ. The CDR3, as DNA: TGCGCCAGCAGCCCGACTAGAGGGAGAGATACGCAGTATTTT. Its protein is CASSPTRGRDTQYF.

Worth noting for this clonotype: A junction end diverges from the germline sequence, so it may reflect a read error. The rearrangement joins TRBV11-1 to TRBJ2-7; D perhaps matches TRBD2 (5 bases). This CDR3 region has 13 residues. From germline, CDR1 is SGHAT and CDR2 FQDESV (reference sequence). The DNA of the CDR3 is TGTGCCAGCAGCTTCCTAGCCTCTACGGAGCAGTATTTC. This codes for CASSFLASTEQYF.

On this clonotype itself: Being one base from a much bigger clone, this may be a read error. This chain joins TRBV11-1 and TRBJ2-1, with 12 nucleotides matching TRBD2. This CDR3 spans 17 amino acids. Looked up from germline, CDR1 is SGHAT and CDR2 is FQDESV (reference sequence). Trimming cost V 4 bases and J 8 bases; bases outside gene matches: 12. The CDR3 region has the DNA TGTGCCAGCAGCTCCCCCTCGACTAGCGGGAGTCGATATGAGCAGTTCTTC. Encoded protein: CASSSPSTSGSRYEQFF.

The chain combines TRBV11-1 with TRBJ2-2, with unresolved D. Trimming pared 11 bases from V and 7 bases from J, leaving 17 bases between. The CDR3 has 13 amino acids. CDR1 and CDR2 from the germline V gene are SGHAT and FQDESV (reference sequence). The CDR3: CAGTLLRFGELFF. The DNA of the CDR3 is TGTGCCGGCACCTTATTACGTTTCGGGGAGCTGTTTTTT. Supplemented by reference TRBV11-1 and TRBJ2-2, the full variable domain reads EAEVAQSPRYKITEKSQAVAFWCDPISGHATLYWYRQILGQGPELLVQFQDESVVDDSQLPKDRFSAERLKGVDSTLKIQPAELGDSAMYLCAGTLLRFGELFFGEGSRLTVL.

Concerning this clonotype: Given a much more abundant clone one base away, this may be a read error. This chain connects TRBV28 to TRBJ1-4, with D perhaps TRBD1 (5 bases). Germline lookup yields CDR1 MDHEN and CDR2 SYDVKM. The CDR3 runs to 13 residues. DNA for the CDR3: TGTGCCAGCAGTAAGAACAGGAATGAAAAACTGTCTTTT. Amino acids: CASSKNRNEKLSF.

At least ten counts were recorded for this clonotype. V gene TRBV30 combines with J gene TRBJ2-1; TRBD2 matches 8 bases. Losses at the gene ends were 8 bases for V and 9 bases for J; bases not matched to a gene: 12. CDR3 length: 13 residues. Germline CDR1 is GTSNPN and CDR2 is SVGIG (reference sequence). The CDR3: CAGRAGVGLEQFF. CDR3 nucleotides: TGTGCCGGACGAGCGGGAGTGGGTCTTGAGCAGTTCTTC. The complete variable domain, with remaining parts taken from reference TRBV30 and TRBJ2-1, reads SQTIHQWPATLVQPVGSPLSLECTVEGTSNPNLYWYRQAAGRGLQLLFYSVGIGQISSEVPQNLSASRPQDRQFILSSKKLLLSDSGFYLCAGRAGVGLEQFFGPGTRLTVL.

Note on this clonotype: Compared with germline, one end of the junction differs, possibly owing to a read error. The CDR3 region is CVSTLLGGSGRTNEQFF. The CDR3 DNA follows: TGTGTCAGCACCCTGTTAGGGGGTAGCGGGAGAACCAATGAGCAGTTCTTC. The chain joins TRBV7-8 to TRBJ2-1; 9 bases agree with TRBD2. Per germline, CDR1 SGHVS and CDR2 FQNEAQ. The CDR3 extends over 17 amino acids. Supplemented by reference TRBV7-8 and TRBJ2-1, the full variable domain reads GAGVSQSPRYKVAKRGQDVALRCDPISGHVSLFWYQQALGQGPEFLTYFQNEAQLDKSGLPSDRFFAERPEGSVSTLKIQRTQQEDSAVYLCVSTLLGGSGRTNEQFFGPGTRLTVL.

This chain uses TRBV6-1 with TRBJ2-7; 7 bases are shared with TRBD2. V gave up 6 bases and J gave up 3 bases; unmatched junction bases: 8. Germline CDR1 reads MNHNS; CDR2 reads SASEGT. The CDR3 has 14 residues. CDR3 residues: CASRVAGSYYEQYF. CDR3 bases: TGTGCCAGCAGGGTAGCGGGCAGCTACTACGAGCAGTACTTC.

In its sample, this clonotype was seen a few times. The junction departs from germline at one end; a sequencing error may be responsible. The V call is TRBV4-2, the J call TRBJ2-7; 7 bases agree with TRBD2. The germline V gene has CDR1 LGHNA and CDR2 YNFKEQ. This CDR3 has 16 residues. CDR3 DNA: TGTGTCAGCAGCCAAGCGGCTAGCGGTGTTTCCAACGAGCAGTACTTC. Translation gives CVSSQAASGVSNEQYF.

This rearrangement joins TRBV7-2 to TRBJ2-3; the D is unclear. This CDR3 is 11 amino acids long. Trimming took 5 bases from V and 9 from J, leaving 9 bases between them. The germline V gene has CDR1 SGHTA and CDR2 FQGNSA. The CDR3 coding sequence is TGTACCAGCAGCCCCTTAGAGACGCAGTATTTT. This translates into CTSSPLETQYF.

To note about this clonotype: Given a much more abundant clone one base away, this may be a read error. The chain combines TRBV7-8 with TRBJ1-5; TRBD1 is a possible D gene (5 bases). CDR1 SGHVS and CDR2 FQNEAQ come from the germline V gene. This CDR3 comprises 14 residues. The V gene lost 7 bases and the J gene lost 4 bases, with 14 bases spanning the gap. CDR3 DNA sequence: TGTGCCAGCACTATGACAGCGGGAAATCAGCCCCAGCATTTT. This sequence encodes CASTMTAGNQPQHF.

Remarks on this clonotype: One end of the junction is discordant with germline, which a read error may explain. The rearrangement uses TRBV4-3 and TRBJ2-2; D is ambiguous. This CDR3 spans 14 amino acids. Germline V lookup: CDR1 LGHNA, CDR2 YSLEER. CDR3: CTSNQDIGAGELFF. For the CDR3, the DNA is TGCACCAGCAACCAAGACATAGGAGCCGGGGAGCTGTTTTTT.

Details on this clonotype: The junction does not match germline at one end; this may be a read error. The chain links TRBV29-1 to TRBJ2-1; TRBD1 might be the D (5 bases). The germline gives CDR1 SQVTM, CDR2 ANQGSEA. The CDR3 contains 13 residues. The CDR3 protein is CSVEGWGYIEQFF. The DNA of the CDR3 is TGCAGCGTTGAAGGATGGGGCTACATTGAGCAGTTCTTC.

Of note for this clonotype: At one end the junction does not follow the germline gene, possibly because of a read error. The chain recombines TRBV7-9 with TRBJ2-3; TRBD2 agrees at 10 bases. The CDR3 spans 20 residues. Per germline, CDR1 SEHNR and CDR2 FQNEAQ (reference sequence). The CDR3 sequence: CTSSWPPGLARGPASDTQYF. The CDR3 nucleotides read TGTACCAGCAGCTGGCCCCCGGGACTAGCGAGAGGGCCTGCTTCAGATACGCAGTATTTT.

A remark on this clonotype: A read error may account for a junction end that differs from germline. The chain is built from TRBV4-2 and TRBJ2-7; 7 nucleotides align to TRBD1. This CDR3 contains 14 residues. Germline CDR1 and CDR2: LGHNA and YNFKEQ. CDR3 sequence reads: CASSLSTGLNEQYF. DNA for the CDR3: TGTGCTAGCAGCCTCTCGACAGGGCTCAACGAGCAGTACTTC.

Note on this clonotype: An end of the junction differs from the germline gene, which may be a read error. The V call is TRBV10-3, the J call TRBJ1-5, with D unresolved. Germline V lookup: CDR1 ENHRY, CDR2 SYGVKD. The CDR3 is 13 amino acids. CDR3 sequence (DNA): TGTACCATCAGTGAGTCTAGGGAGCAGCCCCAATATTTT. Its translation: CTISESREQPQYF.

The chain couples TRBV4-1 to TRBJ1-4, with D possibly being TRBD1 (5 bases). Trimming pared 3 bases from V and 8 bases from J, leaving 19 bases between. The CDR3 covers 16 residues. The V gene's germline CDR1 is MGHRA and CDR2 YSYEKL. CDR3 DNA: TGCGCCAGCAGCCATTCCCTGGGACTGGAGTTAGAAAAACTGTTTTTT. It yields the protein CASSHSLGLELEKLFF.

This clonotype was seen at least ten times. The chain recombines TRBV6-5 with TRBJ2-2; 9 bases fit TRBD1. V lost 5 bases and J lost 6; bases outside the gene matches: 7. The CDR3 is made up of 15 amino acids. Germline values: CDR1 MNHEY, CDR2 SVGAGI. CDR3 region: CASSGGTGRSGELFF. Here the CDR3 DNA reads TGTGCCAGCAGTGGAGGGACAGGGCGGTCCGGGGAGCTGTTTTTT.